These 30 T cell receptor beta chains were all obtained from the same sample, sequenced in a study of T cells in localized non-small cell lung cancer. Clones were sequenced by immunoSEQ multiplex PCR, and TCRdb holds only the in-frame ones, with some missing. This repertoire shows 7,000 or so clones, around 50% found once; its top ten account for roughly 2.8%. The specimen comprised lymph node tissue, sampled before any cancer treatment. These receptors all come from a female donor aged 60 or older with stage I lung adenocarcinoma.

This clone was detected only a few times. The rearrangement joins TRBV4-1 to TRBJ2-2, with a possible D match to TRBD2 (5 bases). Germline-derived CDR1 and CDR2 are MGHRA and YSYEKL. The CDR3 is made up of 15 amino acids. V gave up 2 bases and J gave up 6 bases, with 13 bases separating them. CDR3: CASSQSRGGAGELFF. CDR3 DNA sequence: TGCGCCAGCAGCCAAAGTCGGGGTGGAGCCGGGGAGCTGTTTTTT.

The chain joins TRBV19 to TRBJ1-4; weak D call: TRBD1 (5 bases). Germline V CDR1 and CDR2: LNHDA, SQIVND (reference sequence). Trimming took off 7 bases at V and 6 bases at J, with 21 bases between the two ends. The CDR3 contains 16 residues. This chain's CDR3 is CASKGRGTRGDEKLFF. CDR3 bases: TGTGCCAGTAAGGGACGAGGCACTCGAGGGGATGAAAAACTGTTTTTT.

The V and J genes are TRBV19 and TRBJ2-3; a possible D gene is TRBD1 (5 bases). CDR1 and CDR2 (germline): LNHDA, SQIVND (reference sequence). V lost 5 bases, J lost 6 bases, and 12 bases lay in between. The length of the CDR3 is 13 residues. The CDR3 bases are TGTGCCAGTAGTCTGGCGCCAGGGGATACGCAGTATTTT. This translates into CASSLAPGDTQYF.

The chain has TRBV28 and TRBJ1-1; D call uncertain. Germline V gene data show CDR1 as MDHEN and CDR2 as SYDVKM. This CDR3 is built from 13 residues. V lost 3 bases, J lost 2 bases, and 7 bases lay in between. CDR3 sequence (DNA): TGTGCCAGCAGTTTTCCCCTCAACACTGAAGCTTTCTTT. Translation: CASSFPLNTEAFF.

This clone was seen a few times. The chain uses TRBV19 and TRBJ1-5; no clear D. The CDR3 totals 20 residues. Germline-derived CDR1 and CDR2 are LNHDA and SQIVND (reference sequence). V shed 3 bases and J shed 0 bases, with 24 bases lying between them. CDR3 DNA sequence: TGTGCCAGTAGTATTCACCCCCGCTCGGCGGAGGAGTATAGCAATCAGCCCCAGCATTTT. It codes for CASSIHPRSAEEYSNQPQHF.

CDR3 nucleotide sequence: TGTGCCTGGAGTGTAGAACCGAACACTGAAGCTTTCTTT. It encodes CAWSVEPNTEAFF. This chain joins TRBV30 and TRBJ1-1; D gene unclear. V was cut by 0 bases and J by 1 base, with 6 bases left in between. The CDR3 spans 13 residues. In germline, CDR1 is GTSNPN, CDR2 SVGIG (reference sequence).

The rearrangement links TRBV5-1 to TRBJ2-7, with TRBD2 matching 9 bases. Trimming took 2 bases from V and 4 from J; bases not matched to a gene: 10. Germline V gene sequence: CDR1 SGHRS, CDR2 YFSETQ. The CDR3 length is 16 residues. The CDR3 protein is CASSFLAGVPNYEQYF. The CDR3, as DNA: TGCGCCAGCAGCTTCTTAGCGGGAGTACCCAATTACGAGCAGTACTTC.

The V call is TRBV29-1, the J call TRBJ2-2, with D perhaps TRBD2 (6 bases). The V and J ends lost 7 bases and 5 bases respectively, with 20 bases between them. CDR1 and CDR2 from the germline V gene are SQVTM and ANQGSEA. The CDR3 contains 15 residues. Here the CDR3 reads CSARPGGGGTGELFF. Here the CDR3 DNA reads TGCAGCGCCCGCCCCGGGGGAGGAGGAACCGGGGAGCTGTTTTTT.

In its sample, this clone was seen once. The chain carries TRBV18 and TRBJ2-2; no clear D gene. Germline loops: CDR1 KGHSH, CDR2 LQKENI. V was clipped by 1 base and J by 5 bases, with 2 bases between them. CDR3 length equals 12 residues. CDR3 DNA: TGTGCCAGCTCACCACGAACCGGGGAGCTGTTTTTT. It is translated as CASSPRTGELFF.

This rearrangement joins TRBV12-5 to TRBJ2-7; 7 positions agree with TRBD2. CDR1 is LGHNT, CDR2 FRNRAP, per germline. The CDR3 runs 16 residues. The CDR3 nucleotides read TGTGCCAGCACCATAAGGAGTGGGACTAACTCCTACGAGCAGTACTTC. Encoded protein: CASTIRSGTNSYEQYF.

The chain recombines TRBV9 with TRBJ2-7, with D tentatively TRBD2 (5 bases). Between the trimmed V and J ends, which lost 5 bases and 3 bases, there was a span of 12 bases. The CDR3 runs to 13 residues. Germline CDR1 SGDLS, CDR2 YYNGEE. The CDR3 is CASSEGRGYEQYF. CDR3 nucleotide sequence: TGTGCCAGCAGTGAGGGTCGCGGCTACGAGCAGTACTTC.

To note about this clone: At one end the junction does not follow the germline gene, possibly because of a read error. The chain couples TRBV2 to TRBJ1-2; D is undetermined. The CDR3 is 14 residues long. Germline V CDR1 and CDR2: SNHLY, FYNNEI. The CDR3 loop reads CASSEMVANYGYIF. The CDR3 region has the DNA TGTGCCAGCAGTGAGATGGTGGCTAACTATGGCTACATCTTC.

The V and J genes are TRBV29-1 and TRBJ2-7; 10 bases line up with TRBD1. V lost 4 bases to trimming and J lost 2 bases; unmatched junction nucleotides: 2. Per the germline V gene, CDR1 is SQVTM and CDR2 is ANQGSEA. The CDR3 is 13 residues long. CDR3 in amino acids: CSVGDRGTYEQYF. The CDR3 DNA follows: TGCAGCGTTGGGGACAGGGGAACCTACGAGCAGTACTTC.

V gene TRBV19 combines with J gene TRBJ2-1, with D perhaps matching TRBD2 (5 bases). In germline, CDR1 is LNHDA, CDR2 SQIVND (reference sequence). The CDR3 length is 13 residues. Trimming stripped 4 bases from V and 8 bases from J, with 12 bases between. The CDR3, as DNA: TGTGCCAGTAGTAGCTTCGGGGAGCATGAGCAGTTCTTC. Protein sequence: CASSSFGEHEQFF.

The rearrangement links TRBV15 to TRBJ1-4; 7 bases agree with TRBD1. V was pared by 1 base and J by 2 bases, with 1 base of the junction left unmatched. From germline, CDR1 is LNHNV and CDR2 YYDKDF (reference sequence). The CDR3 loop spans 15 amino acids. In nucleotides, the CDR3 is TGTGCCACCAGCAGAGTGACAGGGACTAATGAAAAACTGTTTTTT. Its translation is CATSRVTGTNEKLFF.

This clone was seen just once. The V call is TRBV19, the J call TRBJ2-1; TRBD2 agrees at 11 bases. V was pared by 7 bases and J by 3 bases, with 2 bases of the junction left unmatched. In germline, CDR1 is LNHDA, CDR2 SQIVND (reference sequence). This CDR3 region has 14 residues. The CDR3 spells CASTGLADYNEQFF. In DNA form, the CDR3 reads TGTGCCAGTACGGGACTAGCGGACTACAATGAGCAGTTCTTC.

The sample holds a few counts of this clone. The chain joins TRBV6-8 to TRBJ2-7; weak D call: TRBD2 (6 bases). Germline assignment: CDR1 MNHGY and CDR2 SAAAGT. The V and J ends lost 11 bases and 5 bases respectively, with 16 bases between them. This CDR3 comprises 12 residues. CDR3 in DNA: TGTGCCTCAGCGGGTAGCATCCACGAGCAGTACTTC. Amino acids: CASAGSIHEQYF.

This rearrangement joins TRBV9 to TRBJ1-4; no clear D. Trimming left V 5 bases short and J 10 bases short, with 12 bases between. This CDR3 is 12 amino acids long. Germline CDR1 SGDLS, CDR2 YYNGEE. The CDR3 is CASSLREGKLFF. DNA for the CDR3: TGTGCCAGCAGTTTGAGGGAGGGAAAACTGTTTTTT.

The chain recombines TRBV6-8 with TRBJ1-1; D unresolved. With 0 bases removed from V and 4 bases from J, the gap between germline ends came to 9 bases. Germline V gene lookup returns CDR1 MNHGY and CDR2 SAAAGT. CDR3 size: 14 residues. CDR3 nucleotides: TGTGCCAGCAGTTACTCCGCCCCAGGCACTGAAGCTTTCTTT. This translates into CASSYSAPGTEAFF.

J is TRBJ2-1 and V is TRBV19; 8 positions agree with TRBD2. Germline values: CDR1 LNHDA, CDR2 SQIVND (reference sequence). The CDR3 has 12 residues. V shed 9 bases and J 12 bases; nucleotides not matched to a gene: 10. In DNA, the CDR3 is TGTGCCAGCAGTTCGGGAGGGAGAGTGCAGTTCTTC. This gives the protein CASSSGGRVQFF. The full variable domain, in which reference TRBV19 and TRBJ2-1 provide the parts outside the CDR3, is DGGITQSPKYLFRKEGQNVTLSCEQNLNHDAMYWYRQDPGQGLRLIYYSQIVNDFQKGDIAEGYSVSREKKESFPLTVTSAQKNPTAFYLCASSSGGRVQFFGPGTRLTVL.

This chain connects TRBV10-2 to TRBJ2-5; a possible D gene is TRBD1 (6 bases). The V end was cut by 10 bases, the J end by 5 bases, with 20 bases between. Germline V gives CDR1 WSHSY, CDR2 SAAADI. The CDR3 extends over 14 amino acids. CDR3 sequence reads: CATLYRALRETQYF. The CDR3, as DNA: TGCGCCACCCTCTACAGGGCCCTTAGGGAGACCCAGTACTTC.

This clone turned up a few times. The V and J genes are TRBV11-1 and TRBJ1-3; TRBD1 might be the D (5 bases). CDR1 is SGHAT, CDR2 FQDESV, per germline (reference sequence). The CDR3 is 15 amino acids. Trimming removed 6 bases from V and 0 bases from J, with 12 bases in between. The CDR3 DNA follows: TGTGCCAGCAGGGGCACAGGAAACTCTGGAAACACCATATATTTT. Translating it yields CASRGTGNSGNTIYF.

The chain employs TRBV2 and TRBJ2-5; 10 bases are shared with TRBD2. Unmatched junction bases numbered 5, after V lost 9 bases and J lost 4 bases. Germline assignment: CDR1 SNHLY and CDR2 FYNNEI. The length of the CDR3 is 13 residues. The chain's CDR3 is CASKRGGRETQYF. The CDR3 DNA sequence: TGTGCCAGTAAGCGGGGGGGCCGAGAGACCCAGTACTTC. Based on the CDR3 plus reference TRBV2 and TRBJ2-5, the full variable domain is EPEVTQTPSHQVTQMGQEVILRCVPISNHLYFYWYRQILGQKVEFLVSFYNNEISEKSEIFDDQFSVERPDGSNFTLKIRSTKLEDSAMYFCASKRGGRETQYFGPGTRLLVL.

This clone turned up a few times. The rearrangement uses TRBV30 and TRBJ1-2, with D possibly matching TRBD1 (5 bases). Germline V CDR1 and CDR2: GTSNPN, SVGIG (reference sequence). Trimming removed 0 bases at V and 3 bases at J, with 14 bases between. This CDR3 has 15 residues. The CDR3 reads CAWSVNLRVDYGYTF. Written as DNA, the CDR3 is TGTGCCTGGAGTGTAAACCTCAGGGTGGACTATGGCTACACCTTC.

This clone is categorized as large. The chain has TRBV30 and TRBJ2-7; D might be TRBD1 (6 bases). This CDR3 comprises 15 residues. Germline V CDR1 and CDR2: GTSNPN, SVGIG (reference sequence). Trimming took off 0 bases at V and 2 bases at J, with 14 bases between the two ends. The chain's CDR3 is CAWSVHEGQAYEQYF. CDR3 bases: TGTGCCTGGAGTGTACATGAGGGACAAGCCTACGAGCAGTACTTC.

The CDR3 nucleotides are TGTGCCAGTAGTTCTCGGACTAGCCGTGAGACCCAGTACTTC. It translates to CASSSRTSRETQYF. This chain connects TRBV19 to TRBJ2-5, with 8 bases lining up with TRBD2. The J segment lost 5 bases and the V segment lost 5 bases, leaving 7 bases of the junction unmatched. Looked up from germline, CDR1 is LNHDA and CDR2 is SQIVND (reference sequence). This CDR3 has 14 residues.

This clone has just a few counts. V usage is TRBV7-8 and J usage is TRBJ2-3; D gene unclear. V was trimmed by 5 bases and J by 1 base, leaving 13 bases between them. Germline CDR1 and CDR2: SGHVS and FQNEAQ. This CDR3 has 15 residues. This CDR3 is CASSQEKRGTDTQYF. CDR3 DNA: TGTGCCAGCAGCCAAGAGAAACGGGGCACAGATACGCAGTATTTT.

V usage is TRBV19 and J usage is TRBJ1-4; D not resolved. Germline CDR1 is LNHDA and CDR2 is SQIVND (reference sequence). The CDR3 totals 14 residues. Trimming removed 4 bases at V and 5 bases at J, with 11 bases between. The DNA for the CDR3 is TGTGCCAGTAGTAGATGGACCCCCAATGAAAAACTGTTTTTT. Amino acid sequence: CASSRWTPNEKLFF.

This clone was seen more than once but under ten times. The chain links TRBV11-1 to TRBJ1-2, with 7 bases lining up with TRBD1. This CDR3 is built from 14 residues. Germline values: CDR1 SGHAT, CDR2 FQDESV (reference sequence). V was pared by 2 bases and J by 4 bases, with 4 bases of the junction left unmatched. This CDR3 reads CASSLQGGGYGYTF. For the CDR3, the DNA is TGTGCCAGCAGCTTACAGGGGGGCGGCTATGGCTACACCTTC.

This clone has more than one count but fewer than ten. This chain links TRBV11-1 with TRBJ2-2; TRBD1 or TRBD2 may be the D gene (5 bases each). With 5 bases removed from V and 3 bases from J, the gap between germline ends came to 22 bases. This CDR3 is 18 amino acids long. Germline loops: CDR1 SGHAT, CDR2 FQDESV (reference sequence). In nucleotides, the CDR3 is TGTGCCAGCAGCCAAGGGTTGGGGGACCCTAGAGACACCGGGGAGCTGTTTTTT. It translates to CASSQGLGDPRDTGELFF.